One sample yielded the 19 T cell receptor beta chains listed below, sequenced in a study of cytomegalovirus exposure and HLA in healthy donors. Clones were sequenced by immunoSEQ multiplex PCR, and TCRdb holds only the in-frame ones, with some missing. The sample has about 240,000 clones, approximately 87% seen once. Source material: PBMCs. The receptors were gathered from a man younger than 35 in good health and CMV-seronegative.

The rearrangement uses TRBV27 and TRBJ2-1; 7 bases match TRBD2. V lost 3 bases and J lost 8; bases outside the gene matches: 7. Germline-derived CDR1 and CDR2 are MNHEY and SMNVEV (reference sequence). The CDR3 runs 14 residues. As DNA, the CDR3 is TGTGCCAGCAGTTTTCGCGGGAGCGGCCATGAGCAGTTCTTC. Its translation: CASSFRGSGHEQFF.

CDR3 protein: CATSKIPGFGEKLFF. The CDR3 DNA sequence: TGTGCCACCAGCAAAATCCCCGGGTTTGGCGAAAAACTGTTTTTT. The chain has TRBV15 and TRBJ1-4; D uncertain. Germline V gene data show CDR1 as LNHNV and CDR2 as YYDKDF (reference sequence). The CDR3 covers 15 residues. V dropped 4 bases and J dropped 8 bases, with 17 bases sitting between them. The whole variable domain, filled in from reference TRBV15 and TRBJ1-4, reads DAMVIQNPRYQVTQFGKPVTLSCSQTLNHNVMYWYQQKSSQAPKLLFHYYDKDFNNEADTPDNFQSRRPNTSFCFLDIRSPGLGDTAMYLCATSKIPGFGEKLFFGSGTQLSVL.

The V and J genes are TRBV2 and TRBJ2-3, with 8 nucleotides matching TRBD1. Germline assignment: CDR1 SNHLY and CDR2 FYNNEI. V trimming: 2 bases; J trimming: 1 base; junction bases outside the gene matches: 2. The CDR3 is 15 amino acids. Written as DNA, the CDR3 is TGTGCCAGCAGTGAACTGGGACAGGGCACAGATACGCAGTATTTT. This codes for CASSELGQGTDTQYF.

The chain uses TRBV5-4 and TRBJ1-3; 9 nucleotides match TRBD1. CDR3 length equals 14 residues. Trimming cost V 3 bases and J 6 bases; bases outside gene matches: 4. The germline V gene has CDR1 SGHNT and CDR2 YYREEE (reference sequence). The CDR3 DNA sequence: TGTGCCAGCAGCTCCCGGACAGGGGAAAACACCATATATTTT. Translation gives CASSSRTGENTIYF.

This chain joins TRBV5-1 and TRBJ2-7; 8 nucleotides match TRBD1. Germline values: CDR1 SGHRS, CDR2 YFSETQ. V gave up 4 bases and J gave up 4 bases; unmatched junction bases: 10. The CDR3 totals 15 residues. The CDR3 reads CASSQATGAGYEQYF. The CDR3 DNA sequence: TGCGCCAGCAGCCAGGCGACAGGGGCGGGGTACGAGCAGTACTTC.

CDR3 DNA: TGTGCCTGGAGTGTATCAGGGATATCCTACGAGCAGTACTTC. Encoded protein: CAWSVSGISYEQYF. The V and J genes are TRBV30 and TRBJ2-7, with a tentative D call TRBD1 (5 bases). V dropped 0 bases and J dropped 1 base, with 10 bases sitting between them. There are 14 residues in the CDR3. In germline, CDR1 is GTSNPN, CDR2 SVGIG (reference sequence).

The V and J genes are TRBV5-1 and TRBJ2-4, with D possibly matching TRBD2 (5 bases). Trimming cost V 0 bases and J 9 bases, with 16 bases left between them. The length of the CDR3 is 15 residues. Germline assignment: CDR1 SGHRS and CDR2 YFSETQ. CDR3 in DNA: TGCGCCAGCAGCTTGGAAGTCGTAGGGAGCCCCATTCAGTACTTC. Its translation: CASSLEVVGSPIQYF. Full variable domain (missing parts from reference TRBV5-1 and TRBJ2-4): KAGVTQTPRYLIKTRGQQVTLSCSPISGHRSVSWYQQTPGQGLQFLFEYFSETQRNKGNFPGRFSGRQFSNSRSEMNVSTLELGDSALYLCASSLEVVGSPIQYFGAGTRLSVL.

This rearrangement joins TRBV28 to TRBJ2-4; tentative D call: TRBD1 (6 bases). V shed 2 bases and J shed 0 bases, with 14 bases lying between them. The CDR3 spans 17 residues. In germline, CDR1 is MDHEN, CDR2 SYDVKM. Here the CDR3 DNA reads TGTGCCAGCAGTTTACCATGGACAGTCCTAGCCAAAAACATTCAGTACTTC. This encodes CASSLPWTVLAKNIQYF. The full variable domain, completed using reference TRBV28 and TRBJ2-4, is DVKVTQSSRYLVKRTGEKVFLECVQDMDHENMFWYRQDPGLGLRLIYFSYDVKMKEKGDIPEGYSVSREKKERFSLILESASTNQTSMYLCASSLPWTVLAKNIQYFGAGTRLSVL.

The chain joins TRBV27 to TRBJ2-7, with TRBD1 identical over 10 bases. With V trimmed by 6 bases and J by 6 bases, 14 bases remained unmatched. Germline values: CDR1 MNHEY, CDR2 SMNVEV (reference sequence). This CDR3 spans 16 amino acids. CDR3 sequence: CASSTGSGTGDREQYF. The CDR3 DNA reads as TGTGCCAGCAGCACGGGGTCCGGGACAGGGGATCGCGAGCAGTACTTC.

The CDR3 region has the DNA TGTGCCAGCAGCCCGACAGGGAGGAATCAGCCCCAGCATTTT. Translating it yields CASSPTGRNQPQHF. The genes are TRBV4-2 and TRBJ1-5; TRBD1 aligns across 7 bases. CDR1 LGHNA and CDR2 YNFKEQ come from the germline V gene. Trimming at V came to 4 bases and at J to 4 bases, leaving 4 bases not matched to a gene. This CDR3 region has 14 residues.

The gene calls are TRBV23-1 and TRBJ2-3; tentative D call: TRBD1 (5 bases). TRBV23-1 is designated an ORF whose function remains uncertain. The CDR3 contains 18 residues. V lost 1 base and J lost 1, with 18 bases in between. In DNA form, the CDR3 reads TGCGCCAGCAGTCAATTCCGGACACTCTCACGCCGCACAGATACGCAGTATTTT. It is translated as CASSQFRTLSRRTDTQYF.

The chain combines TRBV27 with TRBJ2-5, with D possibly matching TRBD2 (7 bases). CDR3 length: 15 amino acids. Germline-derived CDR1 and CDR2 are MNHEY and SMNVEV (reference sequence). The ends were cut back, 5 bases at V and 5 bases at J, with 18 bases in the middle. The DNA for the CDR3 is TGTGCCAGCAGTCACCCTGTGGGGGGGCCGGAGACCCAGTACTTC. Translating gives CASSHPVGGPETQYF.

The chain uses TRBV4-1 and TRBJ2-5; D gene unclear. CDR3 size: 14 residues. Germline V lookup: CDR1 MGHRA, CDR2 YSYEKL. The germline V and J ends were trimmed by 2 bases and 3 bases, with 10 bases remaining between them. CDR3 DNA sequence: TGCGCCAGCAGCCAATCCTTGGCAGAAGAGACCCAGTACTTC. As protein: CASSQSLAEETQYF.

The chain combines TRBV27 with TRBJ2-7; maybe TRBD1 (5 bases). Germline loops: CDR1 MNHEY, CDR2 SMNVEV (reference sequence). V lost 1 base to trimming and J lost 2 bases, with 15 bases between them. This CDR3 is 16 amino acids long. The CDR3, as DNA: TGTGCCAGCAGTTTATTGGGTCAGGAAGGGGCCTACGAGCAGTACTTC. It encodes CASSLLGQEGAYEQYF.

This rearrangement joins TRBV5-1 to TRBJ1-5, with D possibly TRBD1 on 6 matching bases. The CDR3 has 14 residues. Trimming left V 0 bases short and J 7 bases short, with 11 bases between. CDR1 is SGHRS and CDR2 is YFSETQ in the germline V gene. Here the CDR3 reads CASSLGTDIQPQHF. CDR3 nucleotides: TGCGCCAGCAGCTTGGGGACAGACATACAGCCCCAGCATTTT.

V is TRBV2 and J is TRBJ2-5; the match to TRBD2 covers 10 bases. The CDR3 is made up of 15 amino acids. Trimming cost V 6 bases and J 5 bases; bases outside gene matches: 9. Germline V gene data show CDR1 as SNHLY and CDR2 as FYNNEI. The CDR3 sequence is CASRALAGVRETQYF. CDR3 DNA: TGTGCCAGCAGGGCCCTAGCGGGAGTTAGGGAGACCCAGTACTTC.

This chain joins TRBV5-8 and TRBJ2-3; D uncertain. The V gene lost 5 bases and the J gene lost 3 bases, with 16 bases spanning the gap. Germline values: CDR1 SGHTS, CDR2 YDEGEE. There are 15 residues in the CDR3. CDR3 loop: CASSFSGFPTDTQYF. For the CDR3, the DNA is TGTGCCAGCAGTTTCTCCGGGTTTCCTACAGATACGCAGTATTTT.

V is TRBV7-9 and J is TRBJ2-2; the match to TRBD1 covers 8 bases. With 6 bases clipped from V and 6 bases from J, the junction kept 6 bases outside the gene matches. Germline CDR1 is SEHNR and CDR2 is FQNEAQ (reference sequence). The length of the CDR3 is 14 residues. CDR3 residues: CASRADRAAGELFF. The CDR3, as DNA: TGTGCCAGCAGAGCGGACAGGGCGGCCGGGGAGCTGTTTTTT. Full variable domain (remainder filled in from reference TRBV7-9 and TRBJ2-2): DTGVSQNPRHKITKRGQNVTFRCDPISEHNRLYWYRQTLGQGPEFLTYFQNEAQLEKSRLLSDRFSAERPKGSFSTLEIQRTEQGDSAMYLCASRADRAAGELFFGEGSRLTVL.

The chain couples TRBV11-2 to TRBJ1-6; 7 positions agree with TRBD1. The CDR3 covers 18 residues. V gave up 7 bases and J gave up 6 bases; unmatched junction bases: 18. The germline V gene encodes CDR1 SGHAT and CDR2 FQNNGV. The CDR3 sequence: CASNSGTVPSYGNSPLHF. The CDR3 nucleotides are TGTGCCAGCAACTCCGGGACAGTTCCCAGCTATGGTAATTCACCCCTCCACTTT.